A selection of T cell receptor beta chains follows, all from one sample in a study of blood T cell repertoires in COVID-19. TCRdb keeps only in-frame clones here, not all; method: immunoSEQ multiplex PCR. The sample contains approximately 220,000 clones, 83% of which appear only once. The sample taken for sequencing was PBMCs or T cells enriched from blood (not recorded which). The receptor set was obtained from a woman in her forties or fifties who had been exposed to COVID-19. CDR3s include the opening cysteine and the closing phenylalanine or tryptophan. D genes are given only for firm matches. Clone size, where shown, is once, few, many, or a class for clones that have expanded.

j_call | d_call | v_call | clone_size | cdr3_length | cdr3_aa | cdr3_nt
TRBJ1-2 | . | TRBV29-1 | . | 14 | CSVGGTTRNYGYTF | TGCAGCGTTGGGGGGACAACGCGGAACTATGGCTACACCTTC
TRBJ1-3 | . | TRBV6-5 | . | 15 | CASSYSSNSGNTIYF | TGTGCCAGCAGTTACTCGTCCAATTCTGGAAACACCATATATTTT
TRBJ2-5 | . | TRBV9 | . | 13 | CASSVAGAETQYF | TGTGCCAGCAGCGTAGCAGGGGCAGAGACCCAGTACTTC
TRBJ1-6 | . | TRBV6-1 | . | 12 | CASSETYVTLHF | TGTGCCAGCAGTGAAACCTACGTAACCCTCCACTTT
TRBJ1-2 | . | TRBV6-5 | . | 13 | CASSSGGYYGYTF | TGTGCCAGCAGTTCGGGGGGGTACTATGGCTACACCTTC
TRBJ2-6 | TRBD1 | TRBV5-8 | . | 18 | CASSLPGDRGSGANVLTF | TGTGCCAGCAGCTTGCCCGGGGACAGGGGGTCTGGGGCCAACGTCCTGACTTTC
TRBJ2-7 | TRBD1 | TRBV3-1/TRBV3-2 | . | 14 | CASRQSGQPYEQYF | TGTGCCAGCAGGCAATCGGGACAGCCCTACGAGCAGTACTTC
TRBJ2-1 | . | TRBV24-1 | . | 15 | CATSHGERAGNEQFF | TGTGCCACCAGTCACGGGGAGCGGGCCGGCAATGAGCAGTTCTTC
TRBJ2-1 | . | TRBV9 | . | 15 | CASSVGGATNNEQFF | TGTGCCAGCAGCGTCGGCGGGGCCACCAACAATGAGCAGTTCTTC
TRBJ1-2 | TRBD1 | TRBV6-4 | once | 17 | CASSDRHRGKYNYGYTF | TGTGCCAGCAGTGACAGACACAGGGGGAAGTATAACTATGGCTACACCTTC
TRBJ1-1 | TRBD1 | TRBV19 | . | 12 | CASSPRQGEAFF | TGTGCCAGTAGTCCCCGACAGGGTGAAGCTTTCTTT
TRBJ1-5 | . | TRBV28 | . | 12 | CASSFDRFPKHF | TGTGCCAGCAGTTTCGACAGGTTCCCCAAGCATTTT
TRBJ2-3 | . | TRBV3-1/TRBV3-2 | . | 16 | CASSQAWGKGTDTQYF | TGTGCCAGCAGCCAAGCTTGGGGAAAGGGGACAGATACGCAGTATTTT
TRBJ2-2 | . | TRBV6-6 | many | 17 | CASSLRPYPTNTGELFF | TGTGCCAGCAGTCTTCGTCCCTATCCCACCAACACCGGGGAGCTGTTTTTT
TRBJ1-5 | . | TRBV11-2 | . | 13 | CASSQIPNQPQHF | TGTGCCAGCAGCCAGATCCCGAATCAGCCCCAGCATTTT
TRBJ2-1 | . | TRBV10-1 | . | 11 | CASSADREQFF | TGCGCCAGCAGTGCTGACAGAGAGCAGTTCTTC
TRBJ2-3 | TRBD1 | TRBV7-9 | . | 16 | CASSLNFRQGTDTQYF | TGTGCCAGCAGCTTAAACTTTAGACAGGGAACAGATACGCAGTATTTT
TRBJ1-2 | . | TRBV3-1/TRBV3-2 | . | 14 | CASSPGQNNYGYTF | TGTGCCAGCAGCCCCGGACAGAATAACTATGGCTACACCTTC
TRBJ2-5 | TRBD2 | TRBV29-1 | . | 12 | CSVNSGEETQYF | TGCAGCGTAAATAGCGGGGAGGAGACCCAGTACTTC
TRBJ1-4 | . | TRBV5-1 | . | 16 | CASSPGQHLTNEKLFF | TGCGCCAGCAGCCCTGGACAGCATCTCACTAATGAAAAACTGTTTTTT
TRBJ2-5 | TRBD1 | TRBV11-2 | . | 15 | CASSSQGLGEETQYF | TGTGCCAGCAGCTCACAGGGGTTGGGTGAAGAGACCCAGTACTTC
TRBJ1-2 | . | TRBV5-6 | . | 12 | CASSVDSSGYTF | TGTGCCAGCAGCGTGGACAGTTCTGGCTACACCTTC
TRBJ1-2 | TRBD1 | TRBV24-1 | . | 13 | CATQGQGADGYTF | TGTGCCACTCAAGGACAGGGGGCGGATGGCTACACCTTC
TRBJ1-4 | . | TRBV2 | many | 14 | CASKPDRLNEKLFF | TGTGCCAGCAAACCCGACAGGCTGAATGAAAAACTGTTTTTT
TRBJ1-2 | . | TRBV5-1 | . | 14 | CASSLGDSNYGYTF | TGCGCCAGCAGCTTGGGTGACAGTAACTATGGCTACACCTTC
TRBJ2-1 | TRBD2 | TRBV6-2/TRBV6-3 | . | 18 | CASSYFSSGGAAGNEQFF | TGTGCCAGCAGTTACTTCTCTAGCGGGGGGGCCGCTGGAAATGAGCAGTTCTTC
TRBJ2-1 | . | TRBV9 | . | 14 | CASSGGGVGVGQFF | TGTGCCAGCAGCGGTGGCGGGGTTGGAGTTGGGCAGTTCTTC
TRBJ1-2 | TRBD1 | TRBV18 | . | 13 | CASSIDRGGGYTF | TGTGCCAGCTCAATCGACAGGGGCGGTGGCTACACCTTC
TRBJ1-3 | . | TRBV9 | . | 15 | CASSSTTGLGNTIYF | TGTGCCAGCAGCTCAACTACAGGGTTAGGAAACACCATATATTTT
TRBJ1-6 | TRBD1 | TRBV9 | . | 16 | CASSGGGQGKNSPLHF | TGTGCCAGCAGCGGCGGAGGACAGGGGAAGAATTCACCCCTCCACTTT
TRBJ2-3 | TRBD2 | TRBV7-2 | once | 16 | CASSLWSGGSTDTQYF | TGTGCCAGCAGCTTATGGAGCGGGGGAAGCACAGATACGCAGTATTTT
TRBJ2-1 | TRBD1 | TRBV6-5 | once | 15 | CASSPGQGLINEQFF | TGTGCCAGCAGTCCCGGACAGGGGTTAATCAATGAGCAGTTCTTC
TRBJ2-7 | . | TRBV7-9 | . | 13 | CASSQSPTREQYF | TGTGCCAGCAGCCAATCACCTACTAGGGAGCAGTACTTC
TRBJ1-1 | . | TRBV12-3/TRBV12-4 | . | 13 | CASSSEVNTEAFF | TGTGCCAGCAGTTCGGAGGTAAACACTGAAGCTTTCTTT
TRBJ2-2 | TRBD1 | TRBV2 | . | 14 | CASRTGSGTGELFF | TGTGCCAGCAGGACAGGGTCGGGCACCGGGGAGCTGTTTTTT
TRBJ1-6 | . | TRBV7-6 | many | 14 | CASSFSGRNSPLHF | TGTGCCAGCAGCTTTTCGGGGAGGAATTCACCCCTCCACTTT
TRBJ1-2 | TRBD1 | TRBV28 | few | 17 | CASRAPGGTGGNYGYTF | TGTGCCAGCAGAGCACCCGGAGGGACAGGGGGCAACTACGGCTACACCTTC
TRBJ1-2 | TRBD1 | TRBV7-9 | . | 14 | CASSLGGTVNGYTF | TGTGCCAGCAGCTTAGGCGGGACAGTCAATGGCTACACCTTC
TRBJ2-3 | . | TRBV6-6 | . | 14 | CASKRSGVVDTQYF | TGTGCCAGCAAAAGGTCAGGGGTCGTAGATACGCAGTATTTT
TRBJ2-1 | TRBD1 | TRBV29-1 | . | 13 | CSVGGTGNNEQFF | TGCAGCGTTGGCGGGACAGGGAACAATGAGCAGTTCTTC
TRBJ1-2 | . | TRBV7-2 | . | 13 | CASSLDSNYGYTF | TGTGCCAGCAGCTTGGACAGTAACTATGGCTACACCTTC
TRBJ1-5 | . | TRBV2 | . | 15 | CASSLQPATNQPQHF | TGTGCCAGCAGCCTACAGCCAGCCACCAATCAGCCCCAGCATTTT
TRBJ1-1 | TRBD1 | TRBV29-1 | . | 15 | CSVLANRGRFAEAFF | TGCAGCGTTCTTGCCAACAGGGGACGATTCGCTGAAGCTTTCTTT
TRBJ1-6 | . | TRBV3-1/TRBV3-2 | . | 14 | CASTGGGLNSPLHF | TGTGCCAGCACCGGGGGGGGGCTCAATTCACCCCTCCACTTT
TRBJ2-3 | TRBD2 | TRBV6-5 | . | 15 | CASRHGGARSDTQYF | TGTGCCAGCAGACACGGGGGGGCCCGGTCAGATACGCAGTATTTT
TRBJ2-1 | TRBD2 | TRBV11-2 | . | 18 | CASSLVSLTSGGDNEQFF | TGTGCCAGCAGCTTAGTTTCCCTTACTAGCGGGGGCGACAATGAGCAGTTCTTC
TRBJ2-1 | . | TRBV11-2 | . | 14 | CASSSNRDYNEQFF | TGTGCCAGCAGCAGCAACAGGGACTACAATGAGCAGTTCTTC
TRBJ1-1 | . | TRBV5-4 | . | 14 | CASRGAVGGTEAFF | TGTGCCAGCAGGGGGGCGGTTGGGGGCACTGAAGCTTTCTTT
TRBJ2-7 | . | TRBV21-1 | . | 15 | CASIPKRQGAGEQYF | TGTGCCAGCATCCCCAAGAGGCAGGGAGCGGGGGAGCAGTACTTC
TRBJ1-1 | . | TRBV10-2 | . | 16 | CASSDEQAWRNTEAFF | TGCGCCAGCAGTGATGAACAGGCATGGAGGAACACTGAAGCTTTCTTT
TRBJ1-5 | . | TRBV2 | . | 14 | CASDKGRRGQPQHF | TGTGCCAGCGATAAGGGAAGAAGAGGGCAGCCCCAGCATTTT
TRBJ2-1 | TRBD2 | TRBV5-5 | . | 16 | CASSLDFSGGASEQFF | TGTGCCAGCAGCTTGGATTTCAGCGGGGGGGCCTCTGAGCAGTTCTTC
TRBJ1-2 | . | TRBV6-2/TRBV6-3 | . | 13 | CASSQSSSGGYTF | TGTGCCAGCAGCCAGAGCAGCTCAGGGGGCTACACCTTC
TRBJ2-1 | TRBD1 | TRBV28 | . | 18 | CASSPGQGPPTYYNEQFF | TGTGCCAGCAGTCCGGGACAGGGACCCCCTACATACTACAATGAGCAGTTCTTC